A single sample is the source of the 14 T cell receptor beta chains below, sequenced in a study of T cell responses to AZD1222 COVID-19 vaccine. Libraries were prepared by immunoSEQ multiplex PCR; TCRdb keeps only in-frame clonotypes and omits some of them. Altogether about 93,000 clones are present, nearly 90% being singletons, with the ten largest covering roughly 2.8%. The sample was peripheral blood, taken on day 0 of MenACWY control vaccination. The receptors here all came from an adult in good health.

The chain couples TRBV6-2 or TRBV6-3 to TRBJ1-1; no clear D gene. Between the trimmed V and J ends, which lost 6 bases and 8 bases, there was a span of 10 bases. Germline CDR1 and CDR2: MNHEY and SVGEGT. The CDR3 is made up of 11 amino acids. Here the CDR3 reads CASSPRREAFF. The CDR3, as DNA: TGTGCCAGCAGCCCCCGTCGGGAAGCTTTCTTT.

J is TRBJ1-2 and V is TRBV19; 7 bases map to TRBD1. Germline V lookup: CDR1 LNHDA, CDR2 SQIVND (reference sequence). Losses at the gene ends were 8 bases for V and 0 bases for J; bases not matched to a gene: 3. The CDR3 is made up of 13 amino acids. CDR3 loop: CASGDRANYGYTF. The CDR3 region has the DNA TGTGCCAGTGGCGACAGGGCTAACTATGGCTACACCTTC. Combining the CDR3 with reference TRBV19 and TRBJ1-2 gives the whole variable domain DGGITQSPKYLFRKEGQNVTLSCEQNLNHDAMYWYRQDPGQGLRLIYYSQIVNDFQKGDIAEGYSVSREKKESFPLTVTSAQKNPTAFYLCASGDRANYGYTFGSGTRLTVV.

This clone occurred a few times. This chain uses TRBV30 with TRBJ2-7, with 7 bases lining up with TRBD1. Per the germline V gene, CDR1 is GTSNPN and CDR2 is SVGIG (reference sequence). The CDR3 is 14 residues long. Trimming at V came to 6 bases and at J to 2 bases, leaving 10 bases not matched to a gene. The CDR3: CACPRTGSTYEQYF. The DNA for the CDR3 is TGTGCCTGTCCTCGGACAGGAAGCACCTACGAGCAGTACTTC.

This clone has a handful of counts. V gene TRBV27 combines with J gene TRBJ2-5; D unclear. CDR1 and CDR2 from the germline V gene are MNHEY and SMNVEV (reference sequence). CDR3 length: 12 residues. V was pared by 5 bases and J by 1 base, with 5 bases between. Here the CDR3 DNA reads TGTGCCAGCAGTATTATCCAAGAGACCCAGTACTTC. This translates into CASSIIQETQYF.

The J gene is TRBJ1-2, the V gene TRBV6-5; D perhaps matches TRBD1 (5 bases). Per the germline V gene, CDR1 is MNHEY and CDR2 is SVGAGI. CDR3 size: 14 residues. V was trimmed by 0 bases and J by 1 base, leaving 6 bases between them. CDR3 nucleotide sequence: TGTGCCAGCAGTTACTCGGGGGGTAACTATGGCTACACCTTC. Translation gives CASSYSGGNYGYTF.

CDR3 in amino acids: CASSEGPLGNQPQHF. The CDR3 DNA reads TGCGCCAGCAGCGAGGGACCGCTCGGAAATCAGCCCCAGCATTTT. The chain joins TRBV5-1 to TRBJ1-5; D might be TRBD1 (5 bases). V was trimmed by 4 bases and J by 4 bases, leaving 15 bases between them. Germline values: CDR1 SGHRS, CDR2 YFSETQ. The CDR3 has 15 amino acids.

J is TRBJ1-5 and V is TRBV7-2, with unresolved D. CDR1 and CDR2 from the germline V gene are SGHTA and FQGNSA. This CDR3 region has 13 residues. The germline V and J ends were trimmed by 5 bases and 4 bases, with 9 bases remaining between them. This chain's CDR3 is CASSPEGNQPQHF. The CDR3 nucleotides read TGTGCCAGCAGCCCCGAGGGTAATCAGCCCCAGCATTTT. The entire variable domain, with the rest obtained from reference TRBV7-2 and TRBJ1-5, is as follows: GAGVSQSPSNKVTEKGKDVELRCDPISGHTALYWYRQSLGQGLEFLIYFQGNSAPDKSGLPSDRFSAERTGGSVSTLTIQRTQQEDSAVYLCASSPEGNQPQHFGDGTRLSIL.

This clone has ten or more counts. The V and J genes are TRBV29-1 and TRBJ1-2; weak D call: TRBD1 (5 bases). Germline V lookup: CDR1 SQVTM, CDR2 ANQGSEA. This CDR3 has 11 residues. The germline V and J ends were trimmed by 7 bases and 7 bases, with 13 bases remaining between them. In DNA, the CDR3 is TGCAGCGCCCAAAGGGGTGGTGGCTACACCTTC. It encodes CSAQRGGGYTF.

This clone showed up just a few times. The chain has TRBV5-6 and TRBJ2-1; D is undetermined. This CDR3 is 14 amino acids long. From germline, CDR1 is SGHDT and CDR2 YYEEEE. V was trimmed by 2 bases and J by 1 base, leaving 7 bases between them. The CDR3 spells CASSFARSYNEQFF. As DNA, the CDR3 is TGTGCCAGCAGCTTCGCGAGGTCCTACAATGAGCAGTTCTTC.

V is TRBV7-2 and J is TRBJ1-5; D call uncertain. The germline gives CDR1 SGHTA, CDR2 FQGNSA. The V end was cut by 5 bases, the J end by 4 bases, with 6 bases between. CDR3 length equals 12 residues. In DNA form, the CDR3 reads TGTGCCAGCAGCACCGGAAATCAGCCCCAGCATTTT. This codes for CASSTGNQPQHF.

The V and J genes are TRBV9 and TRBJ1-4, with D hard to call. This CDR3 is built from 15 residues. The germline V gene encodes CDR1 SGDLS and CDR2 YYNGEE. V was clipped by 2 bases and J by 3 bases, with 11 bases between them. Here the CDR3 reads CASSVQDGANEKLFF. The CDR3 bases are TGTGCCAGCAGCGTTCAGGACGGAGCTAATGAAAAACTGTTTTTT. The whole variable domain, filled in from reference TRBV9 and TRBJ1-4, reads DSGVTQTPKHLITATGQRVTLRCSPRSGDLSVYWYQQSLDQGLQFLIQYYNGEERAKGNILERFSAQQFPDLHSELNLSSLELGDSALYFCASSVQDGANEKLFFGSGTQLSVL.

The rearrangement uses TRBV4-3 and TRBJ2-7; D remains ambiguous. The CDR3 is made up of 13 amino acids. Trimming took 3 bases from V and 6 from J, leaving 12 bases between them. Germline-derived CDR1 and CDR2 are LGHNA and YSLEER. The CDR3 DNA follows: TGCGCCAGCAGCCAGACATCAGGTAGCGAGCAGTACTTC. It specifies CASSQTSGSEQYF.

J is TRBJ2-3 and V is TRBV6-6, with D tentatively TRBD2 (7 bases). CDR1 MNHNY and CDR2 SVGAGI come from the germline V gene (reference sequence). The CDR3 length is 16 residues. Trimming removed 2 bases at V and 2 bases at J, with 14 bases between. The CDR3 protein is CASSYGGAPNTDTQYF. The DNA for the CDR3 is TGTGCCAGCAGTTACGGGGGGGCGCCGAACACAGATACGCAGTATTTT.

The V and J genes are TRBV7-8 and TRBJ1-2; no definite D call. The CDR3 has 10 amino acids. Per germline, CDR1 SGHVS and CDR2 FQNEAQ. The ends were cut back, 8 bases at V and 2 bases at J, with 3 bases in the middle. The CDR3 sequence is CASGNYGYTF. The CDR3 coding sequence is TGTGCCAGCGGAAACTATGGCTACACCTTC.